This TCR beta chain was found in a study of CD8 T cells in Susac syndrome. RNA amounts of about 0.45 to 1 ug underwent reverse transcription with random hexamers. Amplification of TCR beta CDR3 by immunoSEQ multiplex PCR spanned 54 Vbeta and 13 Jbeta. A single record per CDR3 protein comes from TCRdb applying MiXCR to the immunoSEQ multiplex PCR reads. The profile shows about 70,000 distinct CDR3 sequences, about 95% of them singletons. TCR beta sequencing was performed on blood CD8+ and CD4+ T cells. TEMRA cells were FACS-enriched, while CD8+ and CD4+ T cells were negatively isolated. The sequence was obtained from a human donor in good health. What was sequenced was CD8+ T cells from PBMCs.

This CDR3 is CASRPTGTLTDTQYF. In DNA, the CDR3 is TGTGCCAGCAGGCCCACAGGAACTCTCACAGATACGCAGTATTTT. This chain joins TRBV3-1 and TRBJ2-3; a possible D gene is TRBD1 (5 bases). Germline V lookup: CDR1 LGHDT, CDR2 YNNKEL (reference sequence). This CDR3 is built from 15 residues. Trimming left V 6 bases short and J 2 bases short, with 15 bases between.